A selection of T cell receptor beta chains follows, all from one sample in a study of T-cell memory formation after mild COVID-19. From the 5' RACE reads, TCRdb called clonotypes with MiXCR, one entry per CDR3 protein. The sample has roughly 100,000 distinct CDR3 sequences; over 13% are singletons. Sequencing was carried out using PBMCs or a T cell subset sorted from them (not recorded which). Receptor source: a man younger than 35 who had mild COVID-19 (a few samples of this study predate the infection). Cell type and time point are not known. Each CDR3 is given with its conserved first and last residue. Clone size is given for some rows only: seen once, a few or many times, or a class if the clone is expanded.

j_call	v_call	clone_size	cdr3_aa
TRBJ2-7	TRBV5-1	few	CASSSQSSYEQYF
TRBJ1-1	TRBV2	-	CASSGVFRFGAFF
TRBJ2-7	TRBV6-5	-	CASSSRTGPYEQYF
TRBJ2-3	TRBV6-2/TRBV6-3	-	CASSYKLAGSDTQYF
TRBJ1-5	TRBV5-1	few	CASSLRPHRGMSQPQHF
TRBJ1-1	TRBV5-1	-	CASSSVESTEAFF
TRBJ1-5	TRBV20-1	-	CSATTGDSNQPQHF
TRBJ1-1	TRBV7-9	few	CASSLEGRGNTEAFF
TRBJ2-3	TRBV27	-	CASSYRDPGEDTQYF
TRBJ2-7	TRBV7-8	few	CASSLAGSFYEQYF
TRBJ2-3	TRBV6-2/TRBV6-3	-	CASTYGTSLRDTQYF
TRBJ2-7	TRBV11-2	once	CASSLRDNGPSLNEQYF
TRBJ2-1	TRBV6-5	-	CASSYIAGGHNEQFF
TRBJ2-2	TRBV4-3	many	CASSQDRLAGADTGELFF
TRBJ1-5	TRBV11-2	-	CASSLDYSQPQHF
TRBJ1-3	TRBV12-3/TRBV12-4	-	CASSLDRASGNTIYF
TRBJ2-3	TRBV20-1	-	CSARDLRGSTDTQYF
TRBJ2-2	TRBV15	-	CATRWDTGELFF
TRBJ2-5	TRBV10-3	few	CAISVRDSQETQYF
TRBJ2-7	TRBV7-8	-	CASSGGQPIYYEQYF
TRBJ2-1	TRBV4-1	-	CASSPHDAETSDEQFF
TRBJ1-4	TRBV7-8	-	CASSLALGQGSTNEKLFF
TRBJ2-7	TRBV11-2	few	CASSRSDRDYEQYF
TRBJ2-5	TRBV29-1	few	CSVEAFRDLQETQYF
TRBJ1-5	TRBV7-9	few	CASSSPGDQPQHF
TRBJ2-3	TRBV5-1	-	CASSLDRSPDTQYF
TRBJ1-1	TRBV30	few	CAWSLGQGDTEAFF
TRBJ2-3	TRBV9	many	CASSVGRTSGSTDTQYF
TRBJ2-1	TRBV7-9	-	CASSSQGTEQFF
TRBJ2-5	TRBV28	-	CASSFSGTSWETQYF
TRBJ2-7	TRBV20-1	few	CSARGGTGQTSLEQYF
TRBJ2-7	TRBV6-2/TRBV6-3	-	CASSWTGPSYEQYF
TRBJ2-7	TRBV7-9	few	CASSPSLRRFYEQYF
TRBJ2-3	TRBV7-2	few	CASSSTGRVTDTQYF
TRBJ2-3	TRBV7-7	many	CASSQDSITDTQYF
TRBJ2-7	TRBV12-3/TRBV12-4	-	CASSLGGSQISYEQYF
TRBJ2-3	TRBV4-1	-	CASSGRDRDADTQYF
TRBJ1-1	TRBV6-4	few	CASSEGGEDTEAFF
TRBJ1-1	TRBV5-6	many	CASSLGVTEAFF
TRBJ1-1	TRBV4-2	-	CASSPGQGASEAFF
TRBJ2-7	TRBV19	-	CASSIYTGDTYEQYF